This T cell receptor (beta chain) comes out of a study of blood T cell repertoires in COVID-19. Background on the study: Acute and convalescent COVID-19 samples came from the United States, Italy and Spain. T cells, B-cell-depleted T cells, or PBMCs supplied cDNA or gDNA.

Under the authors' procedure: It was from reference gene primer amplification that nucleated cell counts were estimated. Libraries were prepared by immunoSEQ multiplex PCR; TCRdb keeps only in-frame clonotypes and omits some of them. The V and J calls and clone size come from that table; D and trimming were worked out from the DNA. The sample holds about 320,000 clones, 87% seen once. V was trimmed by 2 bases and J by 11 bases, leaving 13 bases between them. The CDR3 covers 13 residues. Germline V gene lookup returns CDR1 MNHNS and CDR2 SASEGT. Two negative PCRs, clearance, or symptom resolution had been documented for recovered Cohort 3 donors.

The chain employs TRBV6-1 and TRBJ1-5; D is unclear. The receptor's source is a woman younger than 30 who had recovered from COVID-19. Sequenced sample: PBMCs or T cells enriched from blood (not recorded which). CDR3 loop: CASSESAALTQHF. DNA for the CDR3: TGTGCCAGCAGTGAATCCGCAGCGTTGACCCAGCATTTT.